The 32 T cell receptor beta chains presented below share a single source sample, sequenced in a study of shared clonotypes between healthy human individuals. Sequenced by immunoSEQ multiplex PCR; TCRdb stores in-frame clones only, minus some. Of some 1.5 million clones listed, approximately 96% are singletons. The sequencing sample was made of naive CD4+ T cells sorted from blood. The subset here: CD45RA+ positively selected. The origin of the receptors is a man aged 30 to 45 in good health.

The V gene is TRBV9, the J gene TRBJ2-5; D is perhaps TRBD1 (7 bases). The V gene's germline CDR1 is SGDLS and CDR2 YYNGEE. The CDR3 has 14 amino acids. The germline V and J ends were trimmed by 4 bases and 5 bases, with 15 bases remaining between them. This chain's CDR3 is CASSFRGASETQYF. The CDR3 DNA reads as TGTGCCAGCAGCTTCAGGGGGGCCTCCGAGACCCAGTACTTC.

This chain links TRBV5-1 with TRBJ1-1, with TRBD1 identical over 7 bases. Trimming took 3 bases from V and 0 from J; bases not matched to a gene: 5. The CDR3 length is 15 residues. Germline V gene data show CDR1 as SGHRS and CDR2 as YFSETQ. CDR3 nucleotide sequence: TGCGCCAGCAGCTCAGGGACAGCCGTGAACACTGAAGCTTTCTTT. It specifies CASSSGTAVNTEAFF. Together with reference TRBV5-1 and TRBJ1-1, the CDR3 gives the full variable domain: KAGVTQTPRYLIKTRGQQVTLSCSPISGHRSVSWYQQTPGQGLQFLFEYFSETQRNKGNFPGRFSGRQFSNSRSEMNVSTLELGDSALYLCASSSGTAVNTEAFFGQGTRLTVV.

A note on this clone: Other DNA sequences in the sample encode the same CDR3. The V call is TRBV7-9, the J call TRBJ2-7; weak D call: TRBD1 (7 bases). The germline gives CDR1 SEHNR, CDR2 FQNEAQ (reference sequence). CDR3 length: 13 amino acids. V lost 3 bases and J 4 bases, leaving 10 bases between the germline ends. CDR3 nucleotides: TGTGCCAGCAGCTTTTCAGGGGGGTACGAGCAGTACTTC. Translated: CASSFSGGYEQYF.

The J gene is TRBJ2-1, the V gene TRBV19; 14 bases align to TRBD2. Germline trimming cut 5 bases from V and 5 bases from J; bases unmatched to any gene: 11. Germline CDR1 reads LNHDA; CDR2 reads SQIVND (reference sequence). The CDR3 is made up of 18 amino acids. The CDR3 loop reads CASSHGTSGRSRHNEQFF. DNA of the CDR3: TGTGCCAGTAGTCATGGGACTAGCGGGAGATCAAGACACAATGAGCAGTTCTTC.

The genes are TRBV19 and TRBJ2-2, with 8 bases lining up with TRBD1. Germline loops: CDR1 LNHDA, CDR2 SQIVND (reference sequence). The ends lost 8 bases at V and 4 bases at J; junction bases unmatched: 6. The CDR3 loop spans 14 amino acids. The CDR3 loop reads CASRAGGATGELFF. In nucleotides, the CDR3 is TGTGCCAGTCGGGCAGGGGGCGCCACCGGGGAGCTGTTTTTT. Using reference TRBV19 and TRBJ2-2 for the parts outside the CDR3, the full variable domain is DGGITQSPKYLFRKEGQNVTLSCEQNLNHDAMYWYRQDPGQGLRLIYYSQIVNDFQKGDIAEGYSVSREKKESFPLTVTSAQKNPTAFYLCASRAGGATGELFFGEGSRLTVL.

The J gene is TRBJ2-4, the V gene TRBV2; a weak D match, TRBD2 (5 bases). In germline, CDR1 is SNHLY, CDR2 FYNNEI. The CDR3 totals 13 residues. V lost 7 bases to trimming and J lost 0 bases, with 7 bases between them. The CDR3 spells CASTGIAKNIQYF. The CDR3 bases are TGTGCCAGCACGGGGATAGCCAAAAACATTCAGTACTTC.

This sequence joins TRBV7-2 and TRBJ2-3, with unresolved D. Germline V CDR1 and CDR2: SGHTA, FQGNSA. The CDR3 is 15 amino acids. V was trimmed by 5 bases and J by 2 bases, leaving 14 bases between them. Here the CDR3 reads CASSVGTSTTDTQYF. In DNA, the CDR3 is TGTGCCAGCAGCGTAGGTACGTCGACCACAGATACGCAGTATTTT.

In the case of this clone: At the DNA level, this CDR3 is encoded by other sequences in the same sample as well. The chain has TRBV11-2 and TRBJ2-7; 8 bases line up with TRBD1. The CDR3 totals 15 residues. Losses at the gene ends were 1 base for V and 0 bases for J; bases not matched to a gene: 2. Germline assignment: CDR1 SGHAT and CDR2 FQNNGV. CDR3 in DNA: TGTGCCAGCAGCTTAGTAGGACAGGGCTCCTACGAGCAGTACTTC. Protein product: CASSLVGQGSYEQYF.

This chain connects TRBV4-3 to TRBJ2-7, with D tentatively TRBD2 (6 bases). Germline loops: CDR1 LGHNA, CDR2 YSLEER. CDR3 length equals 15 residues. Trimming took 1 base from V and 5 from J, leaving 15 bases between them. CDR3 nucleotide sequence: TGCGCCAGCAGCCAAGGTGGGGACTTAATGCACGAGCAGTACTTC. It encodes CASSQGGDLMHEQYF.

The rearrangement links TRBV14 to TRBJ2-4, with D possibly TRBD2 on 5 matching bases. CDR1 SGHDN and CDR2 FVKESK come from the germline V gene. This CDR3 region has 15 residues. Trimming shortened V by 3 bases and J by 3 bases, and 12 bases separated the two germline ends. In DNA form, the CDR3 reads TGTGCCAGCAGCCAGCTGGGTCGGGACAAAAACATTCAGTACTTC. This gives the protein CASSQLGRDKNIQYF.

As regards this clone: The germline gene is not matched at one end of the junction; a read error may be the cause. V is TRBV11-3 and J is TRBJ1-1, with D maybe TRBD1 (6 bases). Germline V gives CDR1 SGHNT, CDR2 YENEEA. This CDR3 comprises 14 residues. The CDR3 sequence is CASSLDHRATEAFF. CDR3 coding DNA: TGTGCCAGCAGCCTAGACCACAGGGCCACTGAAGCTTTCTTT. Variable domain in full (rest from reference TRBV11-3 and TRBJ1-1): EAGVVQSPRYKIIEKKQPVAFWCNPISGHNTLYWYLQNLGQGPELLIRYENEEAVDDSQLPKDRFSAERLKGVDSTLKIQPAELGDSAVYLCASSLDHRATEAFFGQGTRLTVV.

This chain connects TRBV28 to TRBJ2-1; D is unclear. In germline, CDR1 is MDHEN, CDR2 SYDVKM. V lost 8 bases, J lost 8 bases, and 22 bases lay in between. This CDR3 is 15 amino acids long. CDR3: CASRNGKGWNDEQFF. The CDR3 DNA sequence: TGTGCCAGCCGTAATGGGAAGGGTTGGAACGATGAGCAGTTCTTC.

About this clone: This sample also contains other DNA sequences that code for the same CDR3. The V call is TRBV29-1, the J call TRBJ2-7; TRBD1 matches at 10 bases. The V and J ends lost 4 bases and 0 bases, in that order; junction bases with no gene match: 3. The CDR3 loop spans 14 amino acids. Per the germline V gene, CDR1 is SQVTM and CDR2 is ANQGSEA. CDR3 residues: CSVVGDRGSYEQYF. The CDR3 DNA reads TGCAGCGTTGTCGGGGACAGGGGCTCCTACGAGCAGTACTTC.

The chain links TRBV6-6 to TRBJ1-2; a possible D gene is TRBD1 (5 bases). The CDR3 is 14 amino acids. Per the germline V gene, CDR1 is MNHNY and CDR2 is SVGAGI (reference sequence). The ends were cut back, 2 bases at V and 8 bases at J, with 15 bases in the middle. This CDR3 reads CASSYDGTSSGYTF. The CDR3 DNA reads TGTGCCAGCAGTTACGATGGGACGTCGTCGGGCTACACCTTC.

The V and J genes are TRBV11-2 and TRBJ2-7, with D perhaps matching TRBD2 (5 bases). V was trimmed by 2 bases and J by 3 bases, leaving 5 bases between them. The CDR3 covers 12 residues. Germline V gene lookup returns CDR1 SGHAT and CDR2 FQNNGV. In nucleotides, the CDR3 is TGTGCCAGCAGCTTAAGCGGCTACGAGCAGTACTTC. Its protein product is CASSLSGYEQYF.

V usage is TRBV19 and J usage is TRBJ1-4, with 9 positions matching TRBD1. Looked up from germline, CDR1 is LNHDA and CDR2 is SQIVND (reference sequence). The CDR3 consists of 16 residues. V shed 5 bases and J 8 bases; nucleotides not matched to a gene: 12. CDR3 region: CASSLQPGQGGEKLFF. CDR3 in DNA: TGTGCCAGTAGTTTACAGCCGGGACAGGGCGGCGAAAAACTGTTTTTT. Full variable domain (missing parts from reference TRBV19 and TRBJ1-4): DGGITQSPKYLFRKEGQNVTLSCEQNLNHDAMYWYRQDPGQGLRLIYYSQIVNDFQKGDIAEGYSVSREKKESFPLTVTSAQKNPTAFYLCASSLQPGQGGEKLFFGSGTQLSVL.

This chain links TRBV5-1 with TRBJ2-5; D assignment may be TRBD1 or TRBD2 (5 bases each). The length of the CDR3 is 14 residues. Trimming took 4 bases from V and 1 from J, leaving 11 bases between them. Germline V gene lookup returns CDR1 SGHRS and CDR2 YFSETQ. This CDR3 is CASSRGTVQETQYF. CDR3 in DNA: TGCGCCAGCAGCCGTGGGACGGTCCAAGAGACCCAGTACTTC.

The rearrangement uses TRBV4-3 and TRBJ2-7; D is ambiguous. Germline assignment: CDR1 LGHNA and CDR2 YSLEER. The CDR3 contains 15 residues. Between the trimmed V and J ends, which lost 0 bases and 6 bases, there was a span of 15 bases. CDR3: CASSQDLAVPTEQYF. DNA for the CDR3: TGCGCCAGCAGCCAAGACTTGGCTGTCCCTACCGAGCAGTACTTC.

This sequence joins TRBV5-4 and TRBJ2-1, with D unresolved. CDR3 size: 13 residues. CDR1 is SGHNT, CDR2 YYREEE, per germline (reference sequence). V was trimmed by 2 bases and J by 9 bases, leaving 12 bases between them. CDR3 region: CASSFQTGGEQFF. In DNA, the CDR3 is TGTGCCAGCAGCTTCCAGACGGGCGGTGAGCAGTTCTTC.

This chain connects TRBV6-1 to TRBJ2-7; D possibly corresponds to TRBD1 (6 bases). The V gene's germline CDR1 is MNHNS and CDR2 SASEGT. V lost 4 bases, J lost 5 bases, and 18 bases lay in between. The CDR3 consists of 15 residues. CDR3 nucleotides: TGTGCCAGCAGTGGAGGGGGTAGGGGTCGGAACGAGCAGTACTTC. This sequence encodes CASSGGGRGRNEQYF.

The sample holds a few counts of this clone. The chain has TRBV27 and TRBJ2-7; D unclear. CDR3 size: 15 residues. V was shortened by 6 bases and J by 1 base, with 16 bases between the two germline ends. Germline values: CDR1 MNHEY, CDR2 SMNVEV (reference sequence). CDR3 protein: CASSRLDGPSYEQYF. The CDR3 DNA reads TGTGCCAGCAGCCGACTGGACGGTCCTTCCTACGAGCAGTACTTC.

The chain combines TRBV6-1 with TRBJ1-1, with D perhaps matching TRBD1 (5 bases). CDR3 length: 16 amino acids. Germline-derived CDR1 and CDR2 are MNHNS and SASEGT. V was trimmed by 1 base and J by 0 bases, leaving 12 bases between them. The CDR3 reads CASSEGGGRVNTEAFF. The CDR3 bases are TGTGCCAGCAGTGAAGGGGGAGGCAGGGTGAACACTGAAGCTTTCTTT.

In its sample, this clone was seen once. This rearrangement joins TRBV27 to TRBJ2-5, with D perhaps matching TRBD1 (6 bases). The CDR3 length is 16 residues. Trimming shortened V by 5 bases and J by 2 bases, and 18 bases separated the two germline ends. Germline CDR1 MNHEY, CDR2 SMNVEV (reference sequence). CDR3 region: CASSPQTGRIQETQYF. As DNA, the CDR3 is TGTGCCAGCAGTCCCCAGACAGGCAGGATTCAAGAGACCCAGTACTTC.

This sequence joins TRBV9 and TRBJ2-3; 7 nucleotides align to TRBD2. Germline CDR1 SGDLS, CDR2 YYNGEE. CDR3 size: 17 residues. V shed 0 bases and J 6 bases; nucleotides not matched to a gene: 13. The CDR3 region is CASSVGVAGALGDTQYF. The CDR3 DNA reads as TGTGCCAGCAGCGTAGGAGTGGCGGGAGCGCTAGGTGATACGCAGTATTTT.

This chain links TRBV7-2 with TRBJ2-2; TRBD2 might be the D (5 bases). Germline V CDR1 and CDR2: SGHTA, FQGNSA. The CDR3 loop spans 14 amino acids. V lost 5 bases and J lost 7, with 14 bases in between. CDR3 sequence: CASSTPRTVGELFF. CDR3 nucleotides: TGTGCCAGCAGCACGCCGCGGACTGTCGGGGAGCTGTTTTTT. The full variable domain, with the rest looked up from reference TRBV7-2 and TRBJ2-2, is GAGVSQSPSNKVTEKGKDVELRCDPISGHTALYWYRQSLGQGLEFLIYFQGNSAPDKSGLPSDRFSAERTGGSVSTLTIQRTQQEDSAVYLCASSTPRTVGELFFGEGSRLTVL.

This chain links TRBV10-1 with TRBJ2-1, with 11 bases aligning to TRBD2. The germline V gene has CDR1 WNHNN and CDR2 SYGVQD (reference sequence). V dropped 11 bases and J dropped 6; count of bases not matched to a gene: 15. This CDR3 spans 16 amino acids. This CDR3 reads CARIIGLAGGGNEQFF. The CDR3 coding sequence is TGCGCCCGCATAATCGGCCTAGCGGGAGGCGGCAATGAGCAGTTCTTC.

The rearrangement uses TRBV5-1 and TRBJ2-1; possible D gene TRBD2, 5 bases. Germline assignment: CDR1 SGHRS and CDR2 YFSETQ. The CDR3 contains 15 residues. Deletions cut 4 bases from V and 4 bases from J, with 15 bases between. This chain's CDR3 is CASSELSETYNEQFF. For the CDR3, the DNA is TGCGCCAGCAGCGAGCTTAGCGAGACTTACAATGAGCAGTTCTTC.

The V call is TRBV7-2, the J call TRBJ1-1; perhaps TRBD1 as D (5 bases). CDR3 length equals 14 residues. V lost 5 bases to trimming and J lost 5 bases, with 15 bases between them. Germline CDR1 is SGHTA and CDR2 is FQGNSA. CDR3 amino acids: CASSVPGLLTEAFF. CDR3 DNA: TGTGCCAGCAGCGTACCAGGGTTGCTGACTGAAGCTTTCTTT.

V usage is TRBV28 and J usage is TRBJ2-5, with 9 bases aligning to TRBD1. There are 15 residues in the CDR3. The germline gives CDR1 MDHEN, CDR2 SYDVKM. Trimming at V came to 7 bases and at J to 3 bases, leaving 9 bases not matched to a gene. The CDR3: CASTQIGDREETQYF. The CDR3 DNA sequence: TGTGCCAGCACTCAAATAGGGGACAGGGAAGAGACCCAGTACTTC.

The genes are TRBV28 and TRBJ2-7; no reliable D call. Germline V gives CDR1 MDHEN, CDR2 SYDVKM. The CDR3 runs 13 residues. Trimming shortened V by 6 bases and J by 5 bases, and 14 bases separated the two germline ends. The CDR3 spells CASRGSRLDEQYF. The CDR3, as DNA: TGTGCCAGCAGGGGGTCTCGGCTGGACGAGCAGTACTTC.

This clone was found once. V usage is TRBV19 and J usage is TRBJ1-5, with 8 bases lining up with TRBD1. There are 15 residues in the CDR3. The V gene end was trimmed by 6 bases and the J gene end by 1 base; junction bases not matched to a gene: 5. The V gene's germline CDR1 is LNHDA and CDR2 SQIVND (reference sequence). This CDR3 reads CASRVDRVSNQPQHF. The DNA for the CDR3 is TGTGCCAGTAGGGTGGACAGGGTAAGCAATCAGCCCCAGCATTTT.

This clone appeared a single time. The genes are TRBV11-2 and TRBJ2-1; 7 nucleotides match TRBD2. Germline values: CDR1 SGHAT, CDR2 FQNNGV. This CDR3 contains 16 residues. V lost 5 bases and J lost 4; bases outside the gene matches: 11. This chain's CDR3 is CASSPTWASGYNEQFF. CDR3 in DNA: TGTGCCAGCAGCCCCACCTGGGCTAGCGGATACAATGAGCAGTTCTTC.